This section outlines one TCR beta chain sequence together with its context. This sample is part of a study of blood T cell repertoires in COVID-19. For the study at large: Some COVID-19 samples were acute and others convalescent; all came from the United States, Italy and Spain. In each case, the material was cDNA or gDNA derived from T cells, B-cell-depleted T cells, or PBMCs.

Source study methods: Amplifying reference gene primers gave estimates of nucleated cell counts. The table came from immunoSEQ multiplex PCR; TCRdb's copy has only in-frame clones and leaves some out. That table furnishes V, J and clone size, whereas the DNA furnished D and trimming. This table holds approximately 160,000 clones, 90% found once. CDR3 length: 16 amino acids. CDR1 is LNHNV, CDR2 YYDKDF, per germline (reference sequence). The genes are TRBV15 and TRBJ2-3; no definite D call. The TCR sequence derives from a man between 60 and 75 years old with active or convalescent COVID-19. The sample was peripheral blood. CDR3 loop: CVQKALSCTRTDTQYF. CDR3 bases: TGTGTCCAAAAAGCATTAAGTTGTACGCGAACAGATACGCAGTATTTT.